What follows are 10 T cell receptor beta chains derived from one specimen sequenced in a study of T cells in Graves' hyperthyroidism and ophthalmopathy. The TCR beta CDR3 regions underwent amplification using RNA transcripts as the source. A first-round RT-PCR of the TCR CDR3 used the HTBI primer set. TCRdb processed the multiplex PCR reads anew with MiXCR; each CDR3 protein has one entry. Of approximately 630,000 distinct CDR3 sequences listed, 16% are singletons. Sample: blood. These receptors were obtained from a woman aged 30 to 39 with Graves' hyperthyroidism.

In this sample, this clonotype turned up once. This chain uses TRBV4-3 with TRBJ2-7, with D perhaps matching TRBD1 (6 bases). Germline V gives CDR1 LGHNA, CDR2 YSLEER. The CDR3 extends over 17 amino acids. V shed 0 bases and J shed 2 bases, with 17 bases lying between them. As DNA, the CDR3 is TGCGCCAGCAGCCAAGAGTATCGGACAGTGAGCACCTACGAGCAGTACTTC. It codes for CASSQEYRTVSTYEQYF.

There are many counts of this clonotype. The chain carries TRBV28 and TRBJ2-1; tentatively, D is TRBD1 (5 bases). The CDR3 is 14 residues long. V dropped 4 bases and J dropped 3 bases, with 10 bases sitting between them. Germline loops: CDR1 MDHEN, CDR2 SYDVKM. CDR3 sequence (DNA): TGTGCCAGCAGTTCCTACAGGTACTACAATGAGCAGTTCTTC. Translating it yields CASSSYRYYNEQFF.

This clonotype was counted ten times or more. V gene TRBV11-2 combines with J gene TRBJ2-7; D is uncertain. This CDR3 spans 14 amino acids. V lost 1 base to trimming and J lost 3 bases, with 10 bases between them. Looked up from germline, CDR1 is SGHAT and CDR2 is FQNNGV. CDR3 amino acids: CASSLVSEFYEQYF. The CDR3 nucleotides are TGTGCCAGCAGCTTAGTATCCGAGTTCTACGAGCAGTACTTC.

This clonotype has ten or more counts. This chain uses TRBV27 with TRBJ2-7; 7 nucleotides agree with TRBD1. Germline V gene data show CDR1 as MNHEY and CDR2 as SMNVEV (reference sequence). Trimming cost V 6 bases and J 6 bases; bases outside gene matches: 14. The CDR3 runs 15 residues. The CDR3 spells CASSRNRGAITEQYF. In DNA form, the CDR3 reads TGTGCCAGCAGCCGAAACAGGGGCGCAATCACCGAGCAGTACTTC.

This clonotype was seen ten or more times. The chain uses TRBV20-1 and TRBJ2-1, with TRBD2 identical over 12 bases. CDR3 length: 15 residues. V lost 1 base, J lost 8 bases, and 6 bases stayed unmatched. Per germline, CDR1 DFQATT and CDR2 SNEGSKA (reference sequence). CDR3 coding DNA: TGCAGTGCTAGAGCGGGGCTAGCGGGAGGGCATGAGCAGTTCTTC. It is translated as CSARAGLAGGHEQFF.

This clonotype was seen many times. The chain carries TRBV7-2 and TRBJ1-1; maybe TRBD1 (5 bases). The CDR3 totals 14 residues. The V gene lost 4 bases and the J gene lost 10 bases, with 19 bases spanning the gap. Germline lookup yields CDR1 SGHTA and CDR2 FQGNSA. The DNA for the CDR3 is TGTGCCAGCAGCTCCCCCTGGGAGGGTAGGGGAGCTTTCTTT. Protein product: CASSSPWEGRGAFF.

This clonotype was counted at least ten times. J is TRBJ1-1 and V is TRBV27; 9 bases fit TRBD1. The V segment lost 5 bases and the J segment 2 bases; nucleotides outside the gene matches: 6. Germline V gene data show CDR1 as MNHEY and CDR2 as SMNVEV (reference sequence). CDR3 size: 15 residues. CDR3 residues: CASSLATGGNTEAFF. The CDR3 DNA reads TGTGCCAGCAGTCTGGCGACAGGGGGAAACACTGAAGCTTTCTTT.

At least ten counts were recorded for this clonotype. The chain carries TRBV6-2 or TRBV6-3 and TRBJ2-2, with 9 nucleotides matching TRBD2. The germline gives CDR1 MNHEY, CDR2 SVGEGT. There are 14 residues in the CDR3. With 5 bases clipped from V and 6 bases from J, the junction kept 4 bases outside the gene matches. CDR3 nucleotide sequence: TGTGCCAGCAGTAAGGCGGGAGGGCCCGGGGAGCTGTTTTTT. It is translated as CASSKAGGPGELFF.

The chain combines TRBV20-1 with TRBJ1-2; 7 bases are shared with TRBD1. The CDR3 runs to 13 residues. The trim removed 3 bases at V and 2 bases at J, leaving 3 bases unmatched. The germline CDR1 and CDR2 sequences are DFQATT and SNEGSKA (reference sequence). The CDR3: CSASVQGNYGYTF. The CDR3 DNA reads TGCAGTGCTAGCGTACAGGGGAACTATGGCTACACCTTC.

This clonotype was seen many times. The chain recombines TRBV2 with TRBJ1-5; D gene uncertain. Germline loops: CDR1 SNHLY, CDR2 FYNNEI. With 3 bases removed from V and 9 bases from J, the gap between germline ends came to 9 bases. The CDR3 extends over 12 amino acids. This CDR3 reads CASSEGDSPQHF. The CDR3 DNA is TGTGCCAGCAGTGAGGGCGATTCGCCCCAGCATTTT.